This entry is about one TCR beta chain. Its antigen specificity is not known. No base-level quality is on record; no much larger clone is a single base apart. This specimen belongs to a study of technical replicates of blood from a handful of donors (dated by TCRdb to the late 2010s). To prepare the library, the immunoSEQ multiplex PCR assay was applied. The immuneACCESS repertoire file appears here via TCRdb, limited to in-frame rearrangements. These files lack a portion of the clones; in checked studies, under half of the deficit traces to unresolved V genes, and the cause of the others is not known. The sample includes about 98,000 clones, with approximately 96% observed a single time. The ten largest clones capture about 0.23% of the sample. Measured from the cysteine to the phenylalanine, the CDR3 is 14 residues long. The read is trimmed to its CDR3 DNA, 42 bases read in frame from base 1. The V end loses 4 bases and the J end loses 8 bases, and a stretch of 15 bases separates them. CDR1 and CDR2 were assigned from the germline V gene as SGDLS and YYNGEE.

The receptor's source is a human donor in good health. This chain joins TRBV9 to TRBJ1-4, and possibly TRBD1, on 6 matching bases. Input material: T cells isolated from PBMCs. At the DNA level, the sequence is TGTGCCAGCAGCAGAGGGGGGGTAGGAGAAAAACTGTTTTTT. This codes for CASSRGGVGEKLFF.